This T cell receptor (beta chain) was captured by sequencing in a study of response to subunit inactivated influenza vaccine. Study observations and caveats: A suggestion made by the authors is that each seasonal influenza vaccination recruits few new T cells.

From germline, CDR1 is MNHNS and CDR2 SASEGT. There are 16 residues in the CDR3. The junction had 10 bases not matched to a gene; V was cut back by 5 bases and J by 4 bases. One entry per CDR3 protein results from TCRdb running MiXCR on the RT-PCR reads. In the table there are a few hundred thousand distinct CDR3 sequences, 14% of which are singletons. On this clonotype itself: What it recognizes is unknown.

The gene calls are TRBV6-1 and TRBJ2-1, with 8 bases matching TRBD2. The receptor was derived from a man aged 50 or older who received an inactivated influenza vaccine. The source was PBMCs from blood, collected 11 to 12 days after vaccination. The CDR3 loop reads CASSTLGASGYNEQFF. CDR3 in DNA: TGTGCCAGCAGTACCCTAGGGGCTAGCGGGTACAATGAGCAGTTCTTC.